The rows below give T cell receptor beta chains drawn from one sample of a study of blood T cell repertoires in COVID-19. Profiling relied on immunoSEQ multiplex PCR, and the TCRdb table lists in-frame clones only, not all of them. Seen here are over 250,000 clones, approximately 90% observed once, and the top ten hold 8.8%. The sample consisted of PBMCs or T cells enriched from blood (not recorded which). Source of these receptors: a middle-aged man who had recovered from COVID-19. The conserved cysteine and the conserved F or W are not part of the CDR3 here.

cdr3_aa j_call v_call cdr3_length
ASSKQAHQPQH TRBJ1-5 TRBV5-8 11
SVEAGGQPQH TRBJ1-5 TRBV29-1 10
ASETGLGANVLT TRBJ2-6 TRBV19 12
ASSSGQTANTEAF TRBJ1-1 TRBV7-6 13
ASSDDSYNEKLF TRBJ1-4 TRBV28 12
ASKRQGFGNQPQH TRBJ1-5 TRBV6-5 13
ASRGTGSADTQY TRBJ2-3 TRBV28 12
ASSLRTGYNQPQH TRBJ1-5 TRBV19 13
ASSDTPGQGAF TRBJ1-1 TRBV6-4 11
ASSWGATGLGPLH TRBJ1-6 TRBV5-6 13
ASSPRTSAGEQY TRBJ2-7 TRBV5-4 12
ASSFESGVGTYNEQF TRBJ2-1 TRBV11-2 15
ASSQPTGFTGELF TRBJ2-2 TRBV3-1/TRBV3-2 13
ASSRQGNQPQH TRBJ1-5 TRBV9 11
ASSPRGPNYGYT TRBJ1-2 TRBV27 12
ASNPGLASYEQY TRBJ2-7 TRBV28 12
ASSFNGLLTEAF TRBJ1-1 TRBV27 12
ASSLYGNTEAF TRBJ1-1 TRBV7-2 11
ASSYLRGEQY TRBJ2-7 TRBV6-5 10
ASSLVASGRLTTYEQY TRBJ2-7 TRBV7-9 16
ASSSTAREENSPLH TRBJ1-6 TRBV2 14
ASSYSRDRGGTEAF TRBJ1-1 TRBV6-6 14
ASSMFGQGTGELF TRBJ2-2 TRBV19 13
ASSDNYEQY TRBJ2-7 TRBV10-2 9
ASSPSGGSYEQY TRBJ2-7 TRBV7-3 12
SVHGGAIYEQF TRBJ2-1 TRBV29-1 11
ASSLGQGPTQPQH TRBJ1-5 TRBV7-8 13
ASRDTGGSGNTIY TRBJ1-3 TRBV11-3 13
ASSGGTGGPTEAF TRBJ1-1 TRBV5-6 13
ASSFTGVETQY TRBJ2-5 TRBV7-3 11
ASSDSGGTTEAF TRBJ1-1 TRBV6-4 12
ASSFEGGRSYNSPLH TRBJ1-6 TRBV7-8 15
ASSQASLDSPLH TRBJ1-6 TRBV4-2 12
ASSEEDSPLH TRBJ1-6 TRBV10-1 10
ASGLAGQGGYT TRBJ1-2 TRBV12-5 11
ASSIEQKRVVDPAGETQY TRBJ2-5 TRBV19 18
ASSPTSGTNNEQF TRBJ2-1 TRBV7-2 13
ASSPWARDEKLF TRBJ1-4 TRBV7-8 12
ASSQTGLAAPGELF TRBJ2-2 TRBV3-1/TRBV3-2 14
ASSQVGTISSYNEQF TRBJ2-1 TRBV14 15
SIGENQPQH TRBJ1-5 TRBV29-1 9
ASSLQGTTGELF TRBJ2-2 TRBV6-5 12
ASSHFKGQGDTGELF TRBJ2-2 TRBV11-2 15
ASSSQGQTREKLF TRBJ1-4 TRBV5-1 13
ASGLLTGPYGYT TRBJ1-2 TRBV12-5 12
ASSQGQGNNQPQH TRBJ1-5 TRBV7-8 13
ASRNDDSNNYGYT TRBJ1-2 TRBV28 13
ASSGTSGGYEQY TRBJ2-7 TRBV18 12
ASSPGLRDTQY TRBJ2-3 TRBV21-1 11
ASSFVPGQGTGNTEAF TRBJ1-1 TRBV7-2 16
ASSVRGSGISTDTQY TRBJ2-3 TRBV11-2 15
ASSKSSGSTDTQY TRBJ2-3 TRBV7-3 13
ASSLVAGGIPNEQF TRBJ2-1 TRBV11-3 14
ASNPLGFPNQPQH TRBJ1-5 TRBV2 13
AISDPRVGTEAF TRBJ1-1 TRBV10-3 12
ASSQAQDRGTSLT TRBJ1-2 TRBV4-1 13
ASSELVMYEQY TRBJ2-7 TRBV2 11
ASSTRNEPVNEQF TRBJ2-1 TRBV7-9 13
ASSLNNPSQETQY TRBJ2-5 TRBV5-1 13